One and the same sample provided the 13 T cell receptor beta chains below, sequenced in a study of T cell changes during pregnancy in multiple sclerosis. The table came from immunoSEQ multiplex PCR; TCRdb's copy has only in-frame clones and leaves some out. The sample has tens of thousands of clones; 80% to 95% are singletons. The sample was CD8+ T cells from peripheral blood mononuclear cells, taken in the third trimester of pregnancy. These receptors all come from a female donor in good health, enrolled as a control in a pregnancy study.

This sequence joins TRBV7-6 and TRBJ1-1; D may be TRBD1 (6 bases). Germline values: CDR1 SGHVS, CDR2 FNYEAQ. The CDR3 totals 14 residues. V was cut by 5 bases and J by 2 bases, with 12 bases left in between. CDR3 in DNA: TGTGCCAGCAGCCAACGACAGGTCAACACTGAAGCTTTCTTT. Translating it yields CASSQRQVNTEAFF.

The V and J genes are TRBV27 and TRBJ1-2; 8 nucleotides align to TRBD1. The CDR3 loop spans 16 amino acids. Germline trimming cut 5 bases from V and 6 bases from J; bases unmatched to any gene: 14. The germline CDR1 and CDR2 sequences are MNHEY and SMNVEV (reference sequence). This chain's CDR3 is CASSPTGTGLLDGYTF. The CDR3 nucleotides read TGTGCCAGCAGTCCCACTGGGACAGGACTCCTGGATGGCTACACCTTC.

A single count supports this clone. The V gene is TRBV7-8, the J gene TRBJ1-5; 9 positions match TRBD1. This CDR3 is 16 amino acids long. In germline, CDR1 is SGHVS, CDR2 FQNEAQ. The junction had 10 bases not matched to a gene; V was cut back by 5 bases and J by 5 bases. CDR3 region: CASSPRDRVGDQPQHF. The CDR3 nucleotides read TGTGCCAGCAGCCCACGGGACAGGGTGGGCGATCAGCCCCAGCATTTT. Full variable domain (outside the CDR3, taken from reference TRBV7-8 and TRBJ1-5): GAGVSQSPRYKVAKRGQDVALRCDPISGHVSLFWYQQALGQGPEFLTYFQNEAQLDKSGLPSDRFFAERPEGSVSTLKIQRTQQEDSAVYLCASSPRDRVGDQPQHFGDGTRLSIL.

The chain uses TRBV30 and TRBJ2-1, with TRBD2 matching over 13 bases. The CDR3 is made up of 13 amino acids. The germline V gene has CDR1 GTSNPN and CDR2 SVGIG (reference sequence). Losses at the gene ends were 5 bases for V and 15 bases for J; bases not matched to a gene: 10. CDR3 amino acids: CAWLTTSGGAPFF. The CDR3 bases are TGTGCCTGGCTAACTACTAGCGGGGGGGCCCCGTTCTTC.

This sequence joins TRBV6-5 and TRBJ1-2, with 9 nucleotides matching TRBD1. Trimming took 6 bases from V and 6 from J; bases not matched to a gene: 5. In germline, CDR1 is MNHEY, CDR2 SVGAGI. The CDR3 has 13 amino acids. The CDR3 sequence is CASSQDRGNGYTF. The CDR3 nucleotides are TGTGCCAGCAGCCAGGACAGGGGCAATGGCTACACCTTC.

This clone came up once. V is TRBV30 and J is TRBJ1-1; D is ambiguous. The CDR3 sequence is 12 residues long. Germline V gene data show CDR1 as GTSNPN and CDR2 as SVGIG (reference sequence). Trimming took 5 bases from V and 4 from J, leaving 11 bases between them. As DNA, the CDR3 is TGTGCCTGGGAGGGAGGGCCCACTGAAGCTTTCTTT. Translation gives CAWEGGPTEAFF.

The J gene is TRBJ1-6, the V gene TRBV16; D might be TRBD1 (6 bases). The CDR3 consists of 13 residues. V lost 5 bases and J 7 bases, leaving 9 bases between the germline ends. CDR1 and CDR2 from the germline V gene are KGHSY and FQNENV. The CDR3 DNA follows: TGTGCCAGCAGCAAAGGGGGAAATTCACCCCTCCACTTT. It is translated as CASSKGGNSPLHF.

The rearrangement joins TRBV30 to TRBJ2-2; D may be TRBD2 (5 bases). Germline V gene lookup returns CDR1 GTSNPN and CDR2 SVGIG (reference sequence). This CDR3 is built from 14 residues. V gave up 0 bases and J gave up 4 bases, with 9 bases separating them. For the CDR3, the DNA is TGTGCCTGGAGTGTCGTCGGGGTCACCGGGGAGCTGTTTTTT. This encodes CAWSVVGVTGELFF.

CDR3 DNA: TGTGCCAGCAGCGTAGGAGATGGTGATAGGACCCAGTACTTC. Translated: CASSVGDGDRTQYF. V usage is TRBV9 and J usage is TRBJ2-5; the D is unclear. Germline loops: CDR1 SGDLS, CDR2 YYNGEE. The V gene lost 0 bases and the J gene lost 7 bases, with 13 bases spanning the gap. The CDR3 sequence is 14 residues long.

The chain is built from TRBV13 and TRBJ2-1; 7 bases fit TRBD1. Germline V gene data show CDR1 as PRHDT and CDR2 as FYEKMQ (reference sequence). J was trimmed by 8 bases and V by 5 bases; bases with no gene match: 9. The CDR3 totals 14 residues. The CDR3, as DNA: TGTGCCAGCAGCCCTTCGACAGGGTTTTATGAGCAGTTCTTC. Its protein product is CASSPSTGFYEQFF.

V gene TRBV7-2 combines with J gene TRBJ2-7; 9 nucleotides line up with TRBD1. With V trimmed by 2 bases and J by 2 bases, 13 bases remained unmatched. The CDR3 length is 18 residues. Per the germline V gene, CDR1 is SGHTA and CDR2 is FQGNSA. The CDR3 region is CASSLKAPGTGTPYEQYF. The CDR3 DNA is TGTGCCAGCAGCTTAAAGGCGCCGGGGACAGGGACACCCTACGAGCAGTACTTC.

This chain uses TRBV7-9 with TRBJ1-1; D might be TRBD1 (6 bases). Trimming shortened V by 8 bases and J by 8 bases, and 15 bases separated the two germline ends. The CDR3 spans 12 residues. Germline V gene lookup returns CDR1 SEHNR and CDR2 FQNEAQ (reference sequence). DNA of the CDR3: TGTGCCAGCGACGGACAGTCAAGAGAAGCTTTCTTT. This codes for CASDGQSREAFF.

The rearrangement joins TRBV5-1 to TRBJ1-1, with D possibly TRBD1 on 5 matching bases. The V gene's germline CDR1 is SGHRS and CDR2 YFSETQ. The CDR3 has 13 residues. V was cut by 7 bases and J by 3 bases, with 13 bases left in between. This chain's CDR3 is CASAGGLDTEAFF. CDR3 bases: TGCGCCAGCGCCGGGGGGTTAGACACTGAAGCTTTCTTT.